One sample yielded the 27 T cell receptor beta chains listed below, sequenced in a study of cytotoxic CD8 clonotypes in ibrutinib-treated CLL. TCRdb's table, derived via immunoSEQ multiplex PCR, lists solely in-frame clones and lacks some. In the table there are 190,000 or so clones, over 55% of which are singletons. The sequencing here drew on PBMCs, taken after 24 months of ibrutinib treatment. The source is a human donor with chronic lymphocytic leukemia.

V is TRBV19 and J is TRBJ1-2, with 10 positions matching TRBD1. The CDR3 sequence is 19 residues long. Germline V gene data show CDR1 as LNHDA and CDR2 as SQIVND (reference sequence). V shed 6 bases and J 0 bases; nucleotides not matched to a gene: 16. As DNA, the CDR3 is TGTGCCAGTAGCGCCCCGGGACAGGGGTTTAGGATCGCTAACTATGGCTACACCTTC. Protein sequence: CASSAPGQGFRIANYGYTF. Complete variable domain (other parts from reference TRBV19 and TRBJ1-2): DGGITQSPKYLFRKEGQNVTLSCEQNLNHDAMYWYRQDPGQGLRLIYYSQIVNDFQKGDIAEGYSVSREKKESFPLTVTSAQKNPTAFYLCASSAPGQGFRIANYGYTFGSGTRLTVV.

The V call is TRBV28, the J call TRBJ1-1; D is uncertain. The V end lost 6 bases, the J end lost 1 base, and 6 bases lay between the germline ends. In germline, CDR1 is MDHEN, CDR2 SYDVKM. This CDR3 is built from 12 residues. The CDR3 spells CASRKPNTEAFF. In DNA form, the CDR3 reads TGTGCCAGCAGGAAACCGAACACTGAAGCTTTCTTT.

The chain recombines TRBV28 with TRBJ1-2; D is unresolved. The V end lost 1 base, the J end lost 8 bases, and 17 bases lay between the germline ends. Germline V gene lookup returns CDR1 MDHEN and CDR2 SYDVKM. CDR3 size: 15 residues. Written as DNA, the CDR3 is TGTGCCAGCAGTTTATCTACTCCGGGCCCTGAGGGCTACACCTTC. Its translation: CASSLSTPGPEGYTF.

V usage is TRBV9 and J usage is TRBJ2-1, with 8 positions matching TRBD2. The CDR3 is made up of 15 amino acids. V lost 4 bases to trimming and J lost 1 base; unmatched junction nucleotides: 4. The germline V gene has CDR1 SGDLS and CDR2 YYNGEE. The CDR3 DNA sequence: TGTGCCAGCAGCCCAGTAGCGGGATCCTACAATGAGCAGTTCTTC. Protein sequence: CASSPVAGSYNEQFF. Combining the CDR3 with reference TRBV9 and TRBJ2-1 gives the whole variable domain DSGVTQTPKHLITATGQRVTLRCSPRSGDLSVYWYQQSLDQGLQFLIQYYNGEERAKGNILERFSAQQFPDLHSELNLSSLELGDSALYFCASSPVAGSYNEQFFGPGTRLTVL.

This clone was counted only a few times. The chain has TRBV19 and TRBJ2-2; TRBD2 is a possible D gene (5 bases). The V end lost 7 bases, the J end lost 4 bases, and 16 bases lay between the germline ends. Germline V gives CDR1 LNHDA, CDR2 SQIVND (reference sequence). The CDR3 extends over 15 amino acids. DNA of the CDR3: TGTGCCAGTATGTGGGGAGTTCAGAGCACCGGGGAGCTGTTTTTT. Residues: CASMWGVQSTGELFF.

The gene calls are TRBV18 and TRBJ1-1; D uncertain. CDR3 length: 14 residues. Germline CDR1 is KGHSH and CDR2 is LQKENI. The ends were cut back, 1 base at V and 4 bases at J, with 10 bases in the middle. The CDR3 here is CASSPRSGGTEAFF. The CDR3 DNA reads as TGTGCCAGCTCACCACGTAGCGGCGGCACTGAAGCTTTCTTT.

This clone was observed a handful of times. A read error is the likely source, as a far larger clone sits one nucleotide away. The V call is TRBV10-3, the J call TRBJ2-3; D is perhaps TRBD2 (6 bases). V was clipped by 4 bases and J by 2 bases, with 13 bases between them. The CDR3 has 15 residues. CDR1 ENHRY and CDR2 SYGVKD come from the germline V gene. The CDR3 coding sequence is TGTGCCATCAGTGGAGTGGCGGGGACCACAGATACGCAGTATTTT. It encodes CAISGVAGTTDTQYF.

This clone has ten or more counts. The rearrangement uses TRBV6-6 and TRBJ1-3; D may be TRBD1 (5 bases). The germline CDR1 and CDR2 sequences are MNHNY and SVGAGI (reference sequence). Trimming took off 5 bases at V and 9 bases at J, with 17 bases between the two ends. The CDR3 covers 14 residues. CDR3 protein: CASSIRDGYSTIYF. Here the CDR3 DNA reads TGTGCCAGCAGTATCCGGGACGGCTACAGCACCATATATTTT.

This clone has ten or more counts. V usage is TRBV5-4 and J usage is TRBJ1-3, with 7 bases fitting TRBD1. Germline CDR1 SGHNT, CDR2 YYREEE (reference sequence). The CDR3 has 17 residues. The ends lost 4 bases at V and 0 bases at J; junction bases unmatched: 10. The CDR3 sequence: CASSPQTGLSSGNTIYF. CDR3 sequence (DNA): TGTGCCAGCAGCCCTCAGACAGGGCTGAGCTCTGGAAACACCATATATTTT.

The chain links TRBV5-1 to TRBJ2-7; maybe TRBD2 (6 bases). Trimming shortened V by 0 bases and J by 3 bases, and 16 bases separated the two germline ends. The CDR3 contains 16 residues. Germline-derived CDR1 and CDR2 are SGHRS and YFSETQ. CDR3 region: CASSLAGGGVGYEQYF. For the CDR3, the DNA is TGCGCCAGCAGCTTGGCCGGGGGTGGGGTCGGCTACGAGCAGTACTTC.

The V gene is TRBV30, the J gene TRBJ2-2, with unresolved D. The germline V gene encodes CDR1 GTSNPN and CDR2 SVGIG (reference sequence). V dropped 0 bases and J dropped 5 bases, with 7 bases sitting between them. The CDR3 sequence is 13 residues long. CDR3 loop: CAWSVRQTGELFF. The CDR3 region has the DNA TGTGCCTGGAGTGTAAGGCAGACCGGGGAGCTGTTTTTT.

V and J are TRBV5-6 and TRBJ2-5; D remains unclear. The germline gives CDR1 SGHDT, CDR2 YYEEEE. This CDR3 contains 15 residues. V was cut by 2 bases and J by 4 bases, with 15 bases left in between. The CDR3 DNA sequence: TGTGCCAGCAGCTTAGAGACTGTCCCGGGAGAGACCCAGTACTTC. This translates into CASSLETVPGETQYF.

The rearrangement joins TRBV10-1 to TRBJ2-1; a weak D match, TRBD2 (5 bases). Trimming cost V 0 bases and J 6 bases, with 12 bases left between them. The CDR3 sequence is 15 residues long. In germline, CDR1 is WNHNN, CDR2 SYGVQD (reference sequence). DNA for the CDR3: TGCGCCAGCAGTGAGTCTAGCGATCCTCGCAATGAGCAGTTCTTC. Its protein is CASSESSDPRNEQFF.

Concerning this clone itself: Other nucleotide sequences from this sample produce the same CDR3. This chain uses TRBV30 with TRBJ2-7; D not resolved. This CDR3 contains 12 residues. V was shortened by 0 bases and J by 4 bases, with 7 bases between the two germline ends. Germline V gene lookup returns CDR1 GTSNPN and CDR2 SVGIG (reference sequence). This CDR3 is CAWSVSGYEQYF. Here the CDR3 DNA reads TGTGCCTGGAGTGTAAGTGGATACGAGCAGTACTTC.

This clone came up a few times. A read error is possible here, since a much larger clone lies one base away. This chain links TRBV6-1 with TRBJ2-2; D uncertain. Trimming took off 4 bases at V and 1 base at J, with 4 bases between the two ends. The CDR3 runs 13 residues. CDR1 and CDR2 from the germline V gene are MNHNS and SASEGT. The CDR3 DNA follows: TGTGCCAGCAGTGCCGGGAACACCGGGGAGCTGTTTTTT. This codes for CASSAGNTGELFF.

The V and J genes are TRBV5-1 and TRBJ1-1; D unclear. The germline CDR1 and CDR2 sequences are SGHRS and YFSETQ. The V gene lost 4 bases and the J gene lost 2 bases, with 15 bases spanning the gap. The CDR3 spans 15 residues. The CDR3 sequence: CASSATRTKNTEAFF. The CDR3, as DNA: TGCGCCAGCAGCGCGACCAGGACGAAAAACACTGAAGCTTTCTTT.

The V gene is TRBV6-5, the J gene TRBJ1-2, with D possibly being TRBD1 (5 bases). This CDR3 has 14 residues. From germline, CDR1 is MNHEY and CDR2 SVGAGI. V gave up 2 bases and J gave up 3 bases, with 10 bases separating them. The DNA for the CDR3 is TGTGCCAGCAGTTACAAGGGGACCTACTATGGCTACACCTTC. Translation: CASSYKGTYYGYTF.

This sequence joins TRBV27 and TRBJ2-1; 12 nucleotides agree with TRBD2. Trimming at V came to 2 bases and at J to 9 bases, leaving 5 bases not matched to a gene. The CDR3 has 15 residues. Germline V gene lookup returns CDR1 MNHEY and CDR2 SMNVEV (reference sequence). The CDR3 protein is CASSLASGRAGEQFF. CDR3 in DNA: TGTGCCAGCAGTTTAGCTAGCGGGAGGGCGGGTGAGCAGTTCTTC.

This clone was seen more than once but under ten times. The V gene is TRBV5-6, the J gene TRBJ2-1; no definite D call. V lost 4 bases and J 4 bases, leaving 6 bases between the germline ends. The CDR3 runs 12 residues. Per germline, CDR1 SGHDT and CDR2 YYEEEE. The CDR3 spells CASSRVYNEQFF. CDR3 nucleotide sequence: TGTGCCAGCAGCCGAGTTTACAATGAGCAGTTCTTC.

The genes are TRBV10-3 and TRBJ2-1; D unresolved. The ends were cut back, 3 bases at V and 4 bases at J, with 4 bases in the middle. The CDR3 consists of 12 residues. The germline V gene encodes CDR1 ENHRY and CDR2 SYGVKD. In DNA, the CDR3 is TGTGCCATCAGTGATACTTACAATGAGCAGTTCTTC. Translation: CAISDTYNEQFF.

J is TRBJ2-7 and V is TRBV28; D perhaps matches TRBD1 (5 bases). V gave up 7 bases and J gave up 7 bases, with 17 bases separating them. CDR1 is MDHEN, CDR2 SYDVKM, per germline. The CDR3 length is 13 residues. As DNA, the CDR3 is TGTGCCAGCAAACTTCCGGGCTCAGGGGAGCAGTACTTC. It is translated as CASKLPGSGEQYF.

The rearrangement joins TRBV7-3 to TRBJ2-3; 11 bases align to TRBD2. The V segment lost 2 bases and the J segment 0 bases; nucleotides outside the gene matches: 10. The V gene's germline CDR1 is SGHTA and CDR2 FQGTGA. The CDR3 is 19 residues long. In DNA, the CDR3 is TGTGCCAGCAGCTTACGGGGGACTAGCGGCCTGACTAGCACAGATACGCAGTATTTT. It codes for CASSLRGTSGLTSTDTQYF. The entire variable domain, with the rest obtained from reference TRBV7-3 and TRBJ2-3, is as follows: GAGVSQTPSNKVTEKGKYVELRCDPISGHTALYWYRQSLGQGPEFLIYFQGTGAADDSGLPNDRFFAVRPEGSVSTLKIQRTERGDSAVYLCASSLRGTSGLTSTDTQYFGPGTRLTVL.

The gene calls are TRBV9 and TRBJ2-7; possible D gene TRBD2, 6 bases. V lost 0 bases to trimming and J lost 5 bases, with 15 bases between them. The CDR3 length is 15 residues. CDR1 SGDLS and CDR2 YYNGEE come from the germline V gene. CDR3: CASSVGRSTGDEQYF. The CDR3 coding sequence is TGTGCCAGCAGCGTAGGCCGGTCTACGGGGGACGAGCAGTACTTC.

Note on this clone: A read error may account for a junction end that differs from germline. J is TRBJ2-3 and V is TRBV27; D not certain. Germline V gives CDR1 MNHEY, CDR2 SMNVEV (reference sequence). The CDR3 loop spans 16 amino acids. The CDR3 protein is CASKLLAGPAIGSVAF. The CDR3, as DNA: TGTGCCAGCAAACTCCTCGCCGGCCCCGCGATAGGTTCGGTGGCTTTT.

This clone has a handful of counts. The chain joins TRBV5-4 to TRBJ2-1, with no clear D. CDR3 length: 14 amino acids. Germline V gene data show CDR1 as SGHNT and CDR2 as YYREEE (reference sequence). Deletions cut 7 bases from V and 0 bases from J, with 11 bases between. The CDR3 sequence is CASCPSSSYNEQFF. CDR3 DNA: TGTGCCAGCTGTCCTTCCAGCTCCTACAATGAGCAGTTCTTC.

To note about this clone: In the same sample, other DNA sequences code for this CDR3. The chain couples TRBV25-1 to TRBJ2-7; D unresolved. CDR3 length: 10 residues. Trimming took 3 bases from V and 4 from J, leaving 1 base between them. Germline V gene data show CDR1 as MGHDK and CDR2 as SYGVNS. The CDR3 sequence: CASSDYEQYF. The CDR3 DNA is TGTGCCAGCAGTGATTACGAGCAGTACTTC.

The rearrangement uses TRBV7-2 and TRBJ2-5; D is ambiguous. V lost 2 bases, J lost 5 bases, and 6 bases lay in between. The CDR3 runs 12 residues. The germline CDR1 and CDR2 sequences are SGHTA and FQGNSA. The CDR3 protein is CASSLRAETQYF. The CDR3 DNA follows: TGTGCCAGCAGCTTAAGGGCGGAGACCCAGTACTTC.